The 25 T cell receptor beta chains listed next were all sequenced from one sample in a study of cytomegalovirus exposure and HLA in healthy donors. Primers: 60 Vbeta forward and 13 Jbeta reverse. Some clones are missing from TCRdb's copy, which holds only in-frame ones; the method was immunoSEQ multiplex PCR. The sample includes some 200,000 clones, roughly four fifths seen only once; the top ten take roughly 0.098%. Material: PBMCs. These receptors were taken from a boy between 2 and 10 years old in good health and CMV-seronegative.

This chain joins TRBV2 and TRBJ2-3, with 7 nucleotides matching TRBD1. Germline CDR1 is SNHLY and CDR2 is FYNNEI. This CDR3 comprises 13 residues. With 8 bases clipped from V and 3 bases from J, the junction kept 5 bases outside the gene matches. CDR3 DNA: TGTGCCAGCGTCTCAGGGGGTACAGATACGCAGTATTTT. Residues: CASVSGGTDTQYF.

The chain carries TRBV2 and TRBJ2-2; 10 bases align to TRBD2. The CDR3 consists of 16 residues. V shed 6 bases, J shed 1 base, and the junction held 5 bases outside the gene matches. The V gene's germline CDR1 is SNHLY and CDR2 FYNNEI. DNA for the CDR3: TGTGCCAGCAGCGCAATAGCGGGGGGGAACACCGGGGAGCTGTTTTTT. Translation: CASSAIAGGNTGELFF.

This clone was seen a handful of times. The CDR3, as DNA: TGTGCCAGCAGCCTAGACTGGAACACTGAAGCTTTCTTT. It specifies CASSLDWNTEAFF. The J gene is TRBJ1-1, the V gene TRBV9; D is ambiguous. Deletions cut 4 bases from V and 1 base from J, with 8 bases between. Germline CDR1 SGDLS, CDR2 YYNGEE. The CDR3 loop spans 13 amino acids.

This chain connects TRBV6-1 to TRBJ1-1; D not resolved. V dropped 0 bases and J dropped 13 bases, with 15 bases sitting between them. CDR1 and CDR2 (germline): MNHNS, SASEGT. The CDR3 covers 13 residues. CDR3: CASSEADEGRGFF. For the CDR3, the DNA is TGTGCCAGCAGTGAAGCGGACGAGGGCCGGGGTTTCTTT.

This sequence joins TRBV19 and TRBJ2-5, with 13 bases matching TRBD2. V lost 3 bases, J lost 4 bases, and 5 bases stayed unmatched. CDR3 length: 16 residues. CDR1 is LNHDA, CDR2 SQIVND, per germline (reference sequence). In DNA form, the CDR3 reads TGTGCCAGTAGTATGACTAGCGGGGGGTTTGTAGAGACCCAGTACTTC. Protein: CASSMTSGGFVETQYF. The variable domain in full, with the rest retrieved from reference TRBV19 and TRBJ2-5, is DGGITQSPKYLFRKEGQNVTLSCEQNLNHDAMYWYRQDPGQGLRLIYYSQIVNDFQKGDIAEGYSVSREKKESFPLTVTSAQKNPTAFYLCASSMTSGGFVETQYFGPGTRLLVL.

The gene calls are TRBV6-5 and TRBJ1-1; a possible D gene is TRBD1 (5 bases). Germline assignment: CDR1 MNHEY and CDR2 SVGAGI. The CDR3 is 15 residues long. V gave up 4 bases and J gave up 0 bases, with 12 bases separating them. The CDR3 protein is CASSSPGTVNTEAFF. The CDR3 DNA sequence: TGTGCCAGCAGTTCCCCCGGGACTGTGAACACTGAAGCTTTCTTT.

The table lists this clone with a few counts. The CDR3: CASSLGQGQETQYF. In DNA form, the CDR3 reads TGTGCCAGCAGCTTGGGACAGGGTCAAGAGACCCAGTACTTC. This rearrangement joins TRBV5-8 to TRBJ2-5, with 7 bases identical to TRBD1. There are 14 residues in the CDR3. Trimming at V came to 0 bases and at J to 2 bases, leaving 1 base not matched to a gene. CDR1 and CDR2 (germline): SGHTS, YDEGEE.

The chain employs TRBV2 and TRBJ1-1; 9 positions agree with TRBD1. This CDR3 region has 14 residues. Germline V CDR1 and CDR2: SNHLY, FYNNEI. Losses at the gene ends were 3 bases for V and 6 bases for J; bases not matched to a gene: 5. The CDR3 loop reads CASSERTGGPEAFF. The CDR3 region has the DNA TGTGCCAGCAGTGAGAGAACAGGGGGCCCTGAAGCTTTCTTT.

The chain uses TRBV19 and TRBJ2-3, with 13 bases identical to TRBD2. With V trimmed by 3 bases and J by 5 bases, 5 bases remained unmatched. CDR1 LNHDA and CDR2 SQIVND come from the germline V gene (reference sequence). The CDR3 totals 16 residues. This CDR3 is CASSILRTSGGDTQYF. CDR3 nucleotide sequence: TGTGCCAGTAGTATTTTAAGGACTAGCGGGGGAGATACGCAGTATTTT.

This clone showed up just a few times. CDR3 residues: CAWRDSSYEQYF. In DNA, the CDR3 is TGTGCCTGGAGGGACAGCTCCTACGAGCAGTACTTC. This chain connects TRBV30 to TRBJ2-7; D perhaps matches TRBD1 (6 bases). Per the germline V gene, CDR1 is GTSNPN and CDR2 is SVGIG (reference sequence). CDR3 length: 12 residues. Trimming cost V 3 bases and J 0 bases, with 6 bases left between them.

This clone was observed once. The rearrangement links TRBV12-1 to TRBJ2-3; TRBD2 is taken as the D call from the table, unchecked against the DNA. TRBV12-1 is a known pseudogene. The CDR3 has 16 amino acids. Written as DNA, the CDR3 is TGTGCCAGCAGCTTCCCACTAGCGGGGGGGCCGGGTACGCAGTATTTT. This codes for CASSFPLAGGPGTQYF.

The V gene is TRBV19, the J gene TRBJ2-7, with no clear D. The germline V and J ends were trimmed by 0 bases and 4 bases, with 7 bases remaining between them. This CDR3 is 13 amino acids long. The germline gives CDR1 LNHDA, CDR2 SQIVND (reference sequence). The CDR3 protein is CASSIDTGYEQYF. The DNA for the CDR3 is TGTGCCAGTAGTATAGATACCGGTTACGAGCAGTACTTC.

This chain joins TRBV13 and TRBJ1-1; TRBD1 is a possible D gene (6 bases). V lost 5 bases to trimming and J lost 1 base, with 14 bases between them. This CDR3 has 15 amino acids. Germline V lookup: CDR1 PRHDT, CDR2 FYEKMQ (reference sequence). DNA of the CDR3: TGTGCCAGCAGCGCCATTCCGGGACAGAACACTGAAGCTTTCTTT. It codes for CASSAIPGQNTEAFF. Full variable domain (outside the CDR3, taken from reference TRBV13 and TRBJ1-1): AAGVIQSPRHLIKEKRETATLKCYPIPRHDTVYWYQQGPGQDPQFLISFYEKMQSDKGSIPDRFSAQQFSDYHSELNMSSLELGDSALYFCASSAIPGQNTEAFFGQGTRLTVV.

The rearrangement uses TRBV7-2 and TRBJ2-5; 7 bases match TRBD1. The length of the CDR3 is 14 residues. The trim removed 5 bases at V and 4 bases at J, leaving 7 bases unmatched. The germline V gene encodes CDR1 SGHTA and CDR2 FQGNSA. This CDR3 is CASSPGQLGETQYF. In DNA form, the CDR3 reads TGTGCCAGCAGCCCGGGACAGTTGGGAGAGACCCAGTACTTC.

The genes are TRBV11-2 and TRBJ1-2; D perhaps matches TRBD1 (5 bases). Germline loops: CDR1 SGHAT, CDR2 FQNNGV. The germline V and J ends were trimmed by 4 bases and 4 bases, with 13 bases remaining between them. The CDR3 has 14 residues. In DNA, the CDR3 is TGTGCCAGCAGCTCGCCCCGACAGACCTATGGCTACACCTTC. Amino acids: CASSSPRQTYGYTF.

V and J are TRBV7-2 and TRBJ2-5; TRBD2 matches 8 bases. Per the germline V gene, CDR1 is SGHTA and CDR2 is FQGNSA. This CDR3 comprises 14 residues. The CDR3 bases are TGTGGAAGTCGGGGGGGAGGGCATCAAGAGACCCAGTACTTC. Protein product: CGSRGGGHQETQYF.

The chain employs TRBV28 and TRBJ2-7, with TRBD1 matching 9 bases. The CDR3 extends over 13 amino acids. Germline V gene sequence: CDR1 MDHEN, CDR2 SYDVKM. Losses at the gene ends were 11 bases for V and 6 bases for J; bases not matched to a gene: 11. The CDR3, as DNA: TGTGCCCATAGACAGGGGGGAAGAGGCGAGCAGTACTTC. Protein sequence: CAHRQGGRGEQYF.

This clone was counted once. The V gene is TRBV5-4, the J gene TRBJ1-6; D gene ambiguous. CDR3 length: 16 residues. Trimming took off 3 bases at V and 0 bases at J, with 10 bases between the two ends. The germline V gene has CDR1 SGHNT and CDR2 YYREEE (reference sequence). The CDR3 loop reads CASSSVGSSYNSPLHF. The CDR3 DNA reads TGTGCCAGCAGCTCCGTGGGCAGCTCCTATAATTCACCCCTCCACTTT. The full variable domain, rest sourced from reference TRBV5-4 and TRBJ1-6, is ETGVTQSPTHLIKTRGQQVTLRCSSQSGHNTVSWYQQALGQGPQFIFQYYREEENGRGNFPPRFSGLQFPNYSSELNVNALELDDSALYLCASSSVGSSYNSPLHFGNGTRLTVT.

The chain carries TRBV10-3 and TRBJ1-1, with D unclear. V lost 5 bases and J 3 bases, leaving 10 bases between the germline ends. This CDR3 contains 13 residues. CDR1 and CDR2 from the germline V gene are ENHRY and SYGVKD. This chain's CDR3 is CAISSRVYTEAFF. The DNA of the CDR3 is TGTGCCATCAGTTCCCGGGTGTACACTGAAGCTTTCTTT.

This clone has a handful of counts. This sequence joins TRBV9 and TRBJ1-1; 10 positions agree with TRBD1. Germline CDR1 SGDLS, CDR2 YYNGEE. The CDR3 totals 14 residues. After removal of 0 bases from V and 10 bases from J, the junction contained 6 bases not matched to a gene. The CDR3 here is CASSVDPTGGRAFF. The CDR3, as DNA: TGTGCCAGCAGCGTAGACCCGACAGGGGGCCGAGCTTTCTTT.

J is TRBJ1-1 and V is TRBV5-4; TRBD1 agrees at 9 bases. Germline V gene lookup returns CDR1 SGHNT and CDR2 YYREEE (reference sequence). The trim removed 3 bases at V and 4 bases at J, leaving 4 bases unmatched. The CDR3 spans 14 residues. CDR3 sequence (DNA): TGTGCCAGCAGCTACAGACAGGGGGTCACTGAAGCTTTCTTT. This codes for CASSYRQGVTEAFF. The full variable domain, rest sourced from reference TRBV5-4 and TRBJ1-1, is ETGVTQSPTHLIKTRGQQVTLRCSSQSGHNTVSWYQQALGQGPQFIFQYYREEENGRGNFPPRFSGLQFPNYSSELNVNALELDDSALYLCASSYRQGVTEAFFGQGTRLTVV.

The chain carries TRBV12-5 and TRBJ2-2, with D unclear. The CDR3 runs 13 residues. V was pared by 6 bases and J by 4 bases, with 9 bases between. The germline V gene encodes CDR1 LGHNT and CDR2 FRNRAP. CDR3 sequence: CASGDTSTGELFF. The CDR3 DNA follows: TGTGCTAGTGGAGACACCAGCACCGGGGAGCTGTTTTTT.

The chain combines TRBV6-4 with TRBJ2-2; D gene ambiguous. V lost 3 bases, J lost 0 bases, and 5 bases lay in between. CDR3 length equals 14 residues. Germline loops: CDR1 MRHNA, CDR2 SNTAGT. Written as DNA, the CDR3 is TGTGCCAGCAGTGAAGACACGAACACCGGGGAGCTGTTTTTT. Its translation is CASSEDTNTGELFF.

The V gene is TRBV6-5, the J gene TRBJ1-6, with D maybe TRBD1 (5 bases). This CDR3 region has 14 residues. V gave up 6 bases and J gave up 8 bases, with 14 bases separating them. The germline gives CDR1 MNHEY, CDR2 SVGAGI. The CDR3 nucleotides are TGTGCCAGCAGCAGCAGGGTCGGTGATTCACCCCTCCACTTT. Protein: CASSSRVGDSPLHF.

The V and J genes are TRBV2 and TRBJ1-1, with TRBD1 matching 10 bases. Germline lookup yields CDR1 SNHLY and CDR2 FYNNEI. Unmatched junction bases numbered 11, after V lost 6 bases and J lost 4 bases. CDR3 length: 16 residues. Written as DNA, the CDR3 is TGTGCCAGCAGGAATCTTAGGACAGGGGGGGTCACTGAAGCTTTCTTT. Translation gives CASRNLRTGGVTEAFF.